Listed below are T cell receptor beta chains from one sample, sequenced in a study of blood T cell repertoires in COVID-19. Sequencing was performed with immunoSEQ multiplex PCR; in TCRdb, only in-frame clones are kept and a portion is missing. This table holds roughly 220,000 clones, roughly four fifths found once. Material for sequencing was peripheral blood. These receptors originate from a woman older than 75 with COVID-19, enrolled during active disease. CDR3s include the opening cysteine and the closing phenylalanine or tryptophan. Each record gives: CDR3 protein, CDR3 DNA, clone size, CDR3 length, D gene, V gene, J gene. D genes are given only for firm matches. The size entry is marked missing in some rows and otherwise reads once, few, many or a size class.

CASSEQRDRATEAFF	TGCGCCAGCAGCGAGCAAAGGGACAGGGCCACTGAAGCTTTCTTT	.	15	TRBD1	TRBV5-1	TRBJ1-1
CASSQVPSGALYEQYF	TGCGCCAGCAGCCAAGTACCTAGTGGGGCTCTTTACGAGCAGTACTTC	.	16	.	TRBV4-1	TRBJ2-7
CASSEGQWNGYTF	TGTGCCAGCAGTGAAGGACAGTGGAATGGCTACACCTTC	.	13	.	TRBV2	TRBJ1-2
CASSFGGAFGKNEQFF	TGTGCCAGCTCATTCGGGGGGGCCTTTGGTAAGAATGAGCAGTTCTTC	.	16	TRBD2	TRBV18	TRBJ2-1
CASSVEGEGTQYF	TGTGCCAGCAGCGTAGAGGGGGAGGGTACGCAGTATTTT	.	13	.	TRBV9	TRBJ2-3
CASGESGGPGSYTF	TGTGCTAGTGGTGAAAGCGGGGGTCCAGGGAGCTACACCTTC	once	14	.	TRBV12-5	TRBJ1-2
CASRPENTEAFF	TGTGCCAGCAGACCAGAGAACACTGAAGCTTTCTTT	.	12	.	TRBV12-3/TRBV12-4	TRBJ1-1
CASRSRLGGENEQYF	TGTGCCAGTAGATCCCGTTTAGGGGGGGAGAACGAGCAGTACTTC	few	15	.	TRBV19	TRBJ2-7
CASSPFRGLAGGRDLSEQYF	TGTGCCAGCAGCCCATTTCGGGGGCTAGCGGGGGGCCGAGACCTCTCCGAGCAGTACTTC	.	20	TRBD2	TRBV2	TRBJ2-7
CASSYSGQGAFF	TGTGCCAGCAGTTACTCGGGGCAGGGAGCTTTCTTT	.	12	.	TRBV6-5	TRBJ1-1
CASSQDLGAGARETQYF	TGTGCCAGCAGCCAAGATCTTGGGGCGGGAGCCCGGGAGACCCAGTACTTC	.	17	TRBD2	TRBV3-1/TRBV3-2	TRBJ2-5
CASSSTGERNTF	TGTGCCAGCAGCTCGACAGGGGAGAGAAACACCTTC	.	12	TRBD1	TRBV7-9	TRBJ1-2
CASSLGPSFLGYEQYF	TGTGCCAGCAGCTTAGGGCCCTCATTTCTAGGCTACGAGCAGTACTTC	.	16	.	TRBV7-8	TRBJ2-7